These T cell receptor beta chains were read from a single sample in a study of blood T cell repertoires in COVID-19. The method was immunoSEQ multiplex PCR; TCRdb's version includes in-frame clones alone and lacks a portion of them. Of approximately 160,000 clones listed, over 75% are singletons. What was sequenced was peripheral blood. The receptors were sampled from a human donor in a cohort sampled during active COVID-19. Both conserved end residues are part of each CDR3. A D gene is named only where the DNA matches it firmly.

d_call: TRBD2
v_call: TRBV30
j_call: TRBJ2-3
cdr3_length: 13
cdr3_nt: TGTGCCCGAACCGGGACTAGCGCAGATACGCAGTATTTT
cdr3_aa: CARTGTSADTQYF

d_call: TRBD1
v_call: TRBV28
j_call: TRBJ1-5
cdr3_length: 16
cdr3_nt: TGTGCCAGCAGTTTTGGACAGGGGGCTTCTGTTCAGCCCCAGCATTTT
cdr3_aa: CASSFGQGASVQPQHF

d_call: TRBD1
v_call: TRBV28
j_call: TRBJ1-3
cdr3_length: 15
cdr3_nt: TGTGCCAGCAGGCACGACAGGGCACCGGGAAACACCATATATTTT
cdr3_aa: CASRHDRAPGNTIYF

d_call: -
v_call: TRBV6-5
j_call: TRBJ2-7
cdr3_length: 14
cdr3_nt: TGTGCCAGCAGCGCACAGGGAAAACCCTACGAGCAGTACTTC
cdr3_aa: CASSAQGKPYEQYF

d_call: -
v_call: TRBV5-1
j_call: TRBJ1-5
cdr3_length: 14
cdr3_nt: TGCGCCAGCAGCCCAGGGAAGAGCAATCAGCCCCAGCATTTT
cdr3_aa: CASSPGKSNQPQHF

d_call: TRBD2
v_call: TRBV7-8
j_call: TRBJ2-1
cdr3_length: 18
cdr3_nt: TGTGCCAGCAGCTTACGGGCGGGGGGCGAAGTCTCCTACAATGAGCAGTTCTTC
cdr3_aa: CASSLRAGGEVSYNEQFF

d_call: -
v_call: TRBV7-8
j_call: TRBJ2-7
cdr3_length: 17
cdr3_nt: TGTGCCAGCAGCCAAAAGGGCCCGGGGAACCTTAACTACGAGCAGTACTTC
cdr3_aa: CASSQKGPGNLNYEQYF

d_call: -
v_call: TRBV4-1
j_call: TRBJ2-3
cdr3_length: 14
cdr3_nt: TGCGCCAGCAGCCAGGTAGCGGTGGTATATACGCAGTATTTT
cdr3_aa: CASSQVAVVYTQYF

d_call: -
v_call: TRBV27
j_call: TRBJ1-3
cdr3_length: 14
cdr3_nt: TGTGCCAGCAGAGAGAGGCCTGGTGGTAACACCATATATTTT
cdr3_aa: CASRERPGGNTIYF

d_call: -
v_call: TRBV6-5
j_call: TRBJ1-1
cdr3_length: 14
cdr3_nt: TGTGCCAGCAGTTACCTTGCAGGGCATACCGAAGCTTTCTTT
cdr3_aa: CASSYLAGHTEAFF